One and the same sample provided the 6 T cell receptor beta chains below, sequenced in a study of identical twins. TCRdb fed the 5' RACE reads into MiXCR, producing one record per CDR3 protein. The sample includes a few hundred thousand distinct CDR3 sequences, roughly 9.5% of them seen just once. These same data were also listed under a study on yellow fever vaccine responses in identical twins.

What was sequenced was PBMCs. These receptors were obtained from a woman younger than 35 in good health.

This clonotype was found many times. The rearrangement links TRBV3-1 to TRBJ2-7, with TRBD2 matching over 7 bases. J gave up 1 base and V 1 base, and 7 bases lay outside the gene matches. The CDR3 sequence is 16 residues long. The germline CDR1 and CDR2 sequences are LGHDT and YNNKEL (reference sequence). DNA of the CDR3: TGTGCCAGCAGCCAAGGACCTAGCGGAACTTCCTACGAGCAGTACTTC. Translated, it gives CASSQGPSGTSYEQYF.

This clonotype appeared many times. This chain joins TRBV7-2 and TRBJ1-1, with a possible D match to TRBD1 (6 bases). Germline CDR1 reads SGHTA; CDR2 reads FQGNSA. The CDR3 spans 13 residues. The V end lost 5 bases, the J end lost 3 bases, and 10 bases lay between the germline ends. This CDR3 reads CASSTRQDTEAFF. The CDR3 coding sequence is TGTGCCAGCAGCACTCGACAGGACACTGAAGCTTTCTTT.

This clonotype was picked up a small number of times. In DNA form, the CDR3 reads TGTGCCAGCAGTGAATTTGACAACCTAAGGGAGACCCAGTACTTC. Translation: CASSEFDNLRETQYF. This chain links TRBV25-1 with TRBJ2-5; D is ambiguous. This CDR3 region has 15 residues. CDR1 is MGHDK and CDR2 is SYGVNS in the germline V gene. Trimming left V 1 base short and J 5 bases short, with 14 bases between.

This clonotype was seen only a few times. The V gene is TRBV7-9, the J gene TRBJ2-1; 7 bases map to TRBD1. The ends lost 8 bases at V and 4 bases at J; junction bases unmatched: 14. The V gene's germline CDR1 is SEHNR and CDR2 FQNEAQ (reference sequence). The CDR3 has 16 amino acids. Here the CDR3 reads CASGQANDYGYNEQFF. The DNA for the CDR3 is TGTGCCAGCGGACAGGCAAACGATTACGGGTACAATGAGCAGTTCTTC.

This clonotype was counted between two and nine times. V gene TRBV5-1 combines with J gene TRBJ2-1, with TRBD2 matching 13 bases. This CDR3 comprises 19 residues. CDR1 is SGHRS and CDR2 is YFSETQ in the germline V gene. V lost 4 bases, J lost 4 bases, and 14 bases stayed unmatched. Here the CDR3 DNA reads TGCGCCAGCAGCGAGGGACTAGCGGGGTCTACAAAGGTTTACAATGAGCAGTTCTTC. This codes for CASSEGLAGSTKVYNEQFF.

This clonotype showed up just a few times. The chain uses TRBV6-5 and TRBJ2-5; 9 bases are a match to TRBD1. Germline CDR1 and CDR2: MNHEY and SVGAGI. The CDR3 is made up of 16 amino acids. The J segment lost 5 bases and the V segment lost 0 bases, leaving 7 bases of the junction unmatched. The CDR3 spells CASSYSWDRAKETQYF. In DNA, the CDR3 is TGTGCCAGCAGTTACTCCTGGGACAGGGCGAAGGAGACCCAGTACTTC.